Following are 23 T cell receptor beta chains from one sample sequenced in a study of T cell repertoires in cytomegalovirus infection. TCRdb reprocessed the reads with MiXCR, giving one entry per CDR3 protein. The sample records under 200,000 distinct CDR3 sequences, 8.5% to 10% being singletons. Sample: PBMCs. These receptor sequences come from a human donor in good health (CMV status not recorded). Some clones in this sample may be carry-over from other donors' samples.

This clonotype has ten or more counts. The rearrangement joins TRBV7-2 to TRBJ2-5; D may be TRBD1 (6 bases). The CDR3 is 13 amino acids. The germline V and J ends were trimmed by 1 base and 5 bases, with 8 bases remaining between them. Germline CDR1 is SGHTA and CDR2 is FQGNSA. CDR3 DNA sequence: TGTGCCAGCAGCTTAGTTCAGGGGGAGACCCAGTACTTC. Translation gives CASSLVQGETQYF.

This clonotype was seen many times. V gene TRBV7-6 combines with J gene TRBJ2-5; the match to TRBD2 covers 11 bases. Germline values: CDR1 SGHVS, CDR2 FNYEAQ. The CDR3 loop spans 16 amino acids. The V and J ends lost 6 bases and 1 base, in that order; junction bases with no gene match: 7. CDR3 sequence (DNA): TGTGCCAGCAGGAGACTAGCGGGGACCCTCCAAGAGACCCAGTACTTC. Amino acids: CASRRLAGTLQETQYF.

This clonotype was detected ten times or more. The chain employs TRBV19 and TRBJ1-2; TRBD1 might be the D (6 bases). Trimming stripped 3 bases from V and 7 bases from J, with 18 bases between. The CDR3 loop spans 15 amino acids. Germline CDR1 LNHDA, CDR2 SQIVND (reference sequence). In DNA form, the CDR3 reads TGTGCCAGTAGTATGAGTCCCCCGACAGGCACTGGCTACACCTTC. Protein product: CASSMSPPTGTGYTF.

This clonotype was recorded many times. V gene TRBV4-3 combines with J gene TRBJ2-7; maybe TRBD2 (6 bases). The V end was cut by 0 bases, the J end by 5 bases, with 14 bases between. In germline, CDR1 is LGHNA, CDR2 YSLEER. The CDR3 sequence is 15 residues long. CDR3: CASSQDARTTNEQYF. The CDR3 DNA follows: TGCGCCAGCAGCCAAGATGCCCGGACTACTAACGAGCAGTACTTC.

This clonotype was counted between two and nine times. This chain joins TRBV30 and TRBJ1-4, with 7 nucleotides matching TRBD1. The germline V gene has CDR1 GTSNPN and CDR2 SVGIG (reference sequence). This CDR3 is 15 amino acids long. V gave up 8 bases and J gave up 1 base; unmatched junction bases: 10. CDR3 amino acids: CALRRQGVTNEKLFF. Here the CDR3 DNA reads TGTGCCCTCCGGAGGCAGGGGGTAACTAATGAAAAACTGTTTTTT.

This clonotype was observed a few times. The chain couples TRBV29-1 to TRBJ2-5; TRBD2 is a possible D gene (7 bases). Germline CDR1 and CDR2: SQVTM and ANQGSEA. V lost 6 bases and J 4 bases, leaving 12 bases between the germline ends. This CDR3 comprises 12 residues. This chain's CDR3 is CSVGGPRETQYF. CDR3 DNA sequence: TGCAGCGTGGGGGGGCCCAGAGAGACCCAGTACTTC.

The chain's CDR3 is CASTKNVNQRGKETQYF. As DNA, the CDR3 is TGTGCCAGCACCAAAAATGTTAACCAGCGGGGTAAAGAGACCCAGTACTTC. This sequence joins TRBV27 and TRBJ2-5, with 7 bases lining up with TRBD2. Germline-derived CDR1 and CDR2 are MNHEY and SMNVEV (reference sequence). J gave up 3 bases and V 7 bases, and 17 bases lay outside the gene matches. The CDR3 is 17 amino acids.

This clonotype has at least ten counts. The rearrangement links TRBV19 to TRBJ2-5; possibly TRBD2 for D (5 bases). With 3 bases removed from V and 5 bases from J, the gap between germline ends came to 13 bases. The CDR3 runs to 14 residues. CDR1 and CDR2 (germline): LNHDA, SQIVND (reference sequence). For the CDR3, the DNA is TGTGCCAGTAGTATCTCGGGGATGGATGAGACCCAGTACTTC. Protein product: CASSISGMDETQYF.

This clonotype was counted between two and nine times. The V and J genes are TRBV29-1 and TRBJ2-1; 14 bases match TRBD2. There are 16 residues in the CDR3. With V trimmed by 3 bases and J by 5 bases, 6 bases remained unmatched. Germline CDR1 and CDR2: SQVTM and ANQGSEA. CDR3 sequence: CSVEGTSGRLNNEQFF. The CDR3 region has the DNA TGCAGCGTTGAGGGGACTAGCGGGAGACTCAACAATGAGCAGTTCTTC.

This clonotype was recorded a few times. This CDR3 is CASRDPAGEETQYF. In nucleotides, the CDR3 is TGCGCCAGCAGAGACCCTGCGGGGGAAGAGACCCAGTACTTC. J is TRBJ2-5 and V is TRBV5-1; 7 bases match TRBD2. In germline, CDR1 is SGHRS, CDR2 YFSETQ. The CDR3 has 14 residues. Trimming at V came to 5 bases and at J to 3 bases, leaving 7 bases not matched to a gene.

This clonotype has a count of ten or more. J is TRBJ2-5 and V is TRBV6-2 or TRBV6-3; D uncertain. The CDR3 runs to 15 residues. CDR1 is MNHEY and CDR2 is SVGEGT in the germline V gene. V shed 3 bases and J shed 1 base, with 12 bases lying between them. The CDR3 is CASSYGRKSQETQYF. CDR3 nucleotide sequence: TGTGCCAGCAGTTATGGTCGCAAGAGCCAAGAGACCCAGTACTTC.

This clonotype occurred many times. A junction boundary mismatches the germline segment, possibly from a read error. The chain couples TRBV7-2 to TRBJ2-5, with 10 bases aligning to TRBD2. CDR1 and CDR2 (germline): SGHTA, FQGNSA. CDR3 length: 14 amino acids. The CDR3 DNA follows: TGTGCCAGCAGCCTAGCGGGGGTCATAGAGACCCAGTACTTC. It encodes CASSLAGVIETQYF.

This clonotype was detected only a few times. The chain employs TRBV11-1 and TRBJ1-5; 7 positions agree with TRBD1. The CDR3 length is 14 residues. Germline V gene sequence: CDR1 SGHAT, CDR2 FQDESV (reference sequence). Losses at the gene ends were 2 bases for V and 7 bases for J; bases not matched to a gene: 5. CDR3 sequence reads: CASSLPKGAQPQHF. DNA for the CDR3: TGTGCCAGCAGCTTACCTAAGGGGGCCCAGCCCCAGCATTTT.

The chain couples TRBV4-3 to TRBJ2-1, with D unclear. With 3 bases removed from V and 8 bases from J, the gap between germline ends came to 11 bases. Germline CDR1 is LGHNA and CDR2 is YSLEER. The CDR3 length is 13 residues. CDR3 in DNA: TGCGCCAGCAGCCAGTTTAGTTTCGATGAGCAGTTCTTC. It encodes CASSQFSFDEQFF.

This clonotype has at least ten counts. The gene calls are TRBV28 and TRBJ2-5, with 12 bases fitting TRBD2. This CDR3 has 16 amino acids. J was trimmed by 4 bases and V by 5 bases; bases with no gene match: 8. Germline lookup yields CDR1 MDHEN and CDR2 SYDVKM. In nucleotides, the CDR3 is TGTGCCAGCAGTCCAAGACTAGCGGGAGAGAGAGAGACCCAGTACTTC. Translated: CASSPRLAGERETQYF.

This sequence joins TRBV11-2 and TRBJ2-2; 8 bases fit TRBD2. This CDR3 has 14 amino acids. From germline, CDR1 is SGHAT and CDR2 FQNNGV. V was clipped by 8 bases and J by 1 base; unmatched bases: 3. The CDR3 nucleotides read TGTGCCAGCCTGACTAGCGTGAACACCGGGGAGCTGTTTTTT. Translation: CASLTSVNTGELFF.

The sample holds many counts of this clonotype. CDR3 bases: TGTGCCACCAGTGATTTTGGGGGGTCCAACTACAATGAGCAGTTCTTC. Residues: CATSDFGGSNYNEQFF. The J gene is TRBJ2-1, the V gene TRBV24-1; TRBD2 might be the D (6 bases). Deletions cut 1 base from V and 3 bases from J, with 12 bases between. This CDR3 has 16 residues. Germline assignment: CDR1 KGHDR and CDR2 SFDVKD.

The table lists this clonotype with many counts. V usage is TRBV28 and J usage is TRBJ2-7; 11 bases line up with TRBD2. Per the germline V gene, CDR1 is MDHEN and CDR2 is SYDVKM. The CDR3 extends over 14 amino acids. The V gene end was trimmed by 6 bases and the J gene end by 3 bases; junction bases not matched to a gene: 4. The CDR3 region has the DNA TGTGCCAGCAGACCGACTAGCGGGGTCTACGAGCAGTACTTC. This sequence encodes CASRPTSGVYEQYF.

In this sample, this clonotype turned up many times. The chain recombines TRBV7-2 with TRBJ1-2, with D unclear. The ends were cut back, 0 bases at V and 4 bases at J, with 12 bases in the middle. Germline V gene data show CDR1 as SGHTA and CDR2 as FQGNSA. The CDR3 extends over 15 amino acids. For the CDR3, the DNA is TGTGCCAGCAGCTTAGCACCCGGCGGTGCCTATGGCTACACCTTC. Translating it yields CASSLAPGGAYGYTF.

This clonotype was seen repeatedly, ten times or more. V gene TRBV7-2 combines with J gene TRBJ2-7; D gene uncertain. The germline CDR1 and CDR2 sequences are SGHTA and FQGNSA. The CDR3 contains 16 residues. Trimming stripped 4 bases from V and 4 bases from J, with 20 bases between. In DNA form, the CDR3 reads TGTGCCAGCAGCTACAACCTGGCGAGAGAAGGATACGAGCAGTACTTC. This codes for CASSYNLAREGYEQYF.

The J gene is TRBJ1-3, the V gene TRBV9; maybe TRBD1 (5 bases). Germline V gene sequence: CDR1 SGDLS, CDR2 YYNGEE. The ends were cut back, 1 base at V and 4 bases at J, with 6 bases in the middle. The CDR3 has 13 residues. This CDR3 is CASSVRDGNTIYF. The CDR3 coding sequence is TGTGCCAGCAGCGTACGGGACGGAAACACCATATATTTT. Based on the CDR3 plus reference TRBV9 and TRBJ1-3, the full variable domain is DSGVTQTPKHLITATGQRVTLRCSPRSGDLSVYWYQQSLDQGLQFLIQYYNGEERAKGNILERFSAQQFPDLHSELNLSSLELGDSALYFCASSVRDGNTIYFGEGSWLTVV.

The chain has TRBV5-1 and TRBJ2-1; TRBD2 matches at 8 bases. The CDR3 sequence is 17 residues long. V trimming: 0 bases; J trimming: 0 bases; junction bases outside the gene matches: 5. CDR1 is SGHRS, CDR2 YFSETQ, per germline. Here the CDR3 DNA reads TGCGCCAGCAGCTTGGTGCCTAGCGGGCACTCCTACAATGAGCAGTTCTTC. Its translation: CASSLVPSGHSYNEQFF.

In its sample, this clonotype was seen many times. The chain is built from TRBV7-9 and TRBJ2-3, with D unresolved. Germline CDR1 SEHNR, CDR2 FQNEAQ (reference sequence). Trimming took 1 base from V and 3 from J, leaving 11 bases between them. The CDR3 is made up of 15 amino acids. This chain's CDR3 is CASSLVNQRTDTQYF. CDR3 DNA: TGTGCCAGCAGCTTAGTGAACCAAAGGACAGATACGCAGTATTTT.